These T cell receptor beta chains were read from a single sample in a study of blood T cell repertoires in COVID-19. Only in-frame clones appear in the TCRdb table, and some are missing; sequencing was by immunoSEQ multiplex PCR. The data show 250,000 to 300,000 clones, roughly 90% seen once. Sequencing input: peripheral blood. The receptor set was obtained from a woman aged 55-70 years with acute or convalescent COVID-19. Each CDR3 is given with its conserved first and last residue. The order of the fields is D gene, V gene, J gene, CDR3 protein, CDR3 DNA. A D gene is named only where the DNA matches it firmly.

.	TRBV6-2/TRBV6-3	TRBJ2-7	CASSYTMGGQYF	TGTGCCAGCAGTTACACCATGGGGGGGCAGTACTTC
.	TRBV5-1	TRBJ1-6	CASSLWTNGGGSPLHF	TGCGCCAGCAGCTTGTGGACTAATGGGGGTGGGTCACCCCTCCACTTT
TRBD1	TRBV19	TRBJ2-7	CASSAVGQGTYEQYF	TGTGCCAGTAGTGCCGTAGGACAGGGGACCTACGAGCAGTACTTC
.	TRBV14	TRBJ2-3	CASSQDRTGPREGTQYF	TGTGCCAGCAGCCAAGATAGGACCGGGCCAAGAGAGGGTACGCAGTATTTT
.	TRBV5-1	TRBJ1-1	CASTHSGENTEAFF	TGCGCCAGCACCCATTCAGGGGAGAACACTGAAGCTTTCTTT
TRBD2	TRBV18	TRBJ2-1	CASSPPGLAGGEQFF	TGTGCCAGCTCACCTCCGGGACTAGCGGGCGGTGAGCAGTTCTTC
.	TRBV28	TRBJ1-1	CASTSTPNTEAFF	TGTGCCAGCACCTCGACACCGAACACTGAAGCTTTCTTT
TRBD2	TRBV7-2	TRBJ2-7	CASSSPRSAGGTYEQYF	TGTGCCAGCAGCTCCCCCCGGAGTGCGGGAGGGACCTACGAGCAGTACTTC
TRBD1	TRBV7-9	TRBJ1-6	CASSAGQGNSPLHF	TGTGCCAGCAGCGCTGGACAGGGGAACTCACCCCTCCACTTT
TRBD1	TRBV7-6	TRBJ2-7	CASSTGQVSSYEQYF	TGTGCCAGCAGCACTGGACAGGTGAGCTCCTACGAGCAGTACTTC
.	TRBV6-1	TRBJ1-4	CASSEVTGASDEKLFF	TGTGCCAGCAGTGAAGTTACTGGGGCAAGTGATGAAAAACTGTTTTTT
.	TRBV5-8	TRBJ1-2	CASSSTANYGYTF	TGTGCCAGCAGCTCGACAGCTAACTATGGCTACACCTTC
TRBD1	TRBV28	TRBJ1-2	CASSYQDRGGGYTF	TGTGCCAGCAGTTATCAGGACAGGGGTGGTGGCTACACCTTC